This entry features one T cell receptor (beta chain) sequence. By how much of the sample it makes up, this clonotype is medium-sized (0.01 to 0.1%). It lacks a known antigen. Base qualities are not recorded, but no much larger clone differs from it by a single base. These data come from a study of CD8 T cells in Susac syndrome (dated by TCRdb to between 2018 and 2021). About the investigation overall: Repertoire sequencing was used to test whether CD8+ T cell activation and differentiation in Susac syndrome was antigen driven. Clonality of the CD8+ T cell repertoire was compared between about a dozen healthy donors, roughly 14 Susac syndrome patients and about 15 multiple sclerosis patients.

V lost 5 bases and J lost 4 bases; the stretch between them is 17 bases long. For CDR1 and CDR2, the germline V gene (reference sequence) lists SGHAT and FQDESV. Including cysteine and phenylalanine, the CDR3 has 15 amino acids. Just the 45-base CDR3 DNA is kept, in frame starting at base 1. Peripheral blood CD8+ and CD4+ T cells from healthy donors, Susac syndrome patients and multiple sclerosis patients were profiled using high-throughput TCR beta sequencing. Multiple sclerosis controls were treatment-naive patients with stable or active relapsing-remitting disease fulfilling revised McDonald criteria. CD8+ TEMRA cells were enriched by FACS, while bulk CD8+ and CD4+ T cells were purified by magnetic negative isolation. Blood was drawn into EDTA tubes, processed within 24 hours, and PBMCs were isolated by density gradient centrifugation. PBMCs destined for TCR sequencing were cryopreserved in liquid nitrogen and later thawed in a 37 °C water bath. A purity of at least 90% was achieved for sorted or isolated CD4+, CD8+ and CD8+ TEMRA cells.

RNA was extracted using the RNeasy kit, and roughly 0.5 to 1 microgram was reverse transcribed with random hexamers. The immunoSEQ multiplex PCR assay, which covers 54 Vbeta and 13 Jbeta segments, was used to amplify TCR beta CDR3 regions. Bias from PCR amplification was corrected by using a synthetic template baseline for primer optimization and for computational correction. Per the source publication's procedure: Reads were assigned to V, D and J genes according to IMGT and analyzed in immunoSEQ Analyzer, with only productive sequences retained. Clonality was calculated as one minus the Shannon entropy normalized by log2 of the number of productive unique sequences. For each patient and control, public and private clones were evaluated within the 100 most prevalent clones. Clones were defined as Susac-specific when absent from the healthy and MS cohorts, from about a thousand published viral clones and from other ImmuneACCESS disease sequences. Using fastp at Q25 and MiXCR, TCRdb reprocessed the public reads and kept productive beta chains. Rows matching on CDR3 protein sequence are summarized as one entry with the most common DNA and genes. These V and J calls rely on TCRdb rather than the paper's analysis. The sample table lists about 66,000 distinct CDR3 sequences, about 94% of them with a count of one. Roughly 0.55% of the sample goes to the ten largest clones.

Broader findings and caveats from the paper: The number of individuals in the TCR sequencing and HLA analysis was recognized as being relatively small.

This receptor was identified in a human donor with multiple sclerosis. The chain links TRBV11-1 with TRBJ1-1, and the D gene may be TRBD1, 5 bases matching. Sequencing was carried out using CD8+ T cells from PBMCs. DNA sequence: TGTGCCAGCAGCCCCGTTGTAGGGACGCTCACTGAAGCTTTCTTT. Translated, it gives CASSPVVGTLTEAFF.